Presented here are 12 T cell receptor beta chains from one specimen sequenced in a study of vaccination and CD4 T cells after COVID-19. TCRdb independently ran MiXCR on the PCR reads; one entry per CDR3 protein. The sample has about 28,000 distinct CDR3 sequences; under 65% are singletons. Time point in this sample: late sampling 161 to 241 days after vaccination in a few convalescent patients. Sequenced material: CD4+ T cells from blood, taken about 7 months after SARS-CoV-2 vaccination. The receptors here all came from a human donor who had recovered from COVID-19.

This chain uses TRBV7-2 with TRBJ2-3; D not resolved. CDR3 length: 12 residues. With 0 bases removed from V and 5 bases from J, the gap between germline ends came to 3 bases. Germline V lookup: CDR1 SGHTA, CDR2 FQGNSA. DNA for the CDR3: TGTACCAGCAGCTTAGCCGTAGATACGCAGTATTTT. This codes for CTSSLAVDTQYF.

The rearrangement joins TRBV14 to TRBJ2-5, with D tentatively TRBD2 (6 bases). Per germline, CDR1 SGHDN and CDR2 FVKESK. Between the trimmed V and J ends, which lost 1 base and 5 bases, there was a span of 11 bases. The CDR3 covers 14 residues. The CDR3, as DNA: TGTGCCAGCAGCCAAGGTTGGGGGGAGGAGACCCAGTACTTC. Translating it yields CASSQGWGEETQYF.

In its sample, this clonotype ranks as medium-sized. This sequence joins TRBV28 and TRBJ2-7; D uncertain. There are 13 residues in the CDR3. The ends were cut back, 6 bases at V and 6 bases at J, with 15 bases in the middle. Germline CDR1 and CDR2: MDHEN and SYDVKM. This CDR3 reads CASSTTQTAEQYF. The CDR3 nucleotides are TGTGCCAGCAGCACCACCCAGACCGCCGAGCAGTACTTC.

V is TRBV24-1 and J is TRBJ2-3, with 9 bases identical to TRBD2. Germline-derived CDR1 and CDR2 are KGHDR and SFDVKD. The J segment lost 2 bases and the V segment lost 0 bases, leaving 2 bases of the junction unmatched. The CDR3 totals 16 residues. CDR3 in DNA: TGTGCCACCAGTGATTTGGCTAGCGGGATCACAGATACGCAGTATTTT. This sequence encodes CATSDLASGITDTQYF.

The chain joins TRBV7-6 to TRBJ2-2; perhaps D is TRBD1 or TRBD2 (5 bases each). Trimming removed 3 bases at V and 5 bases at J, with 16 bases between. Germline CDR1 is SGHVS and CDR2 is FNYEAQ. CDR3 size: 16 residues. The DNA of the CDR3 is TGTGCCAGCAGCTTGGGTACAGCGGACATGACCGGGGAGCTGTTTTTT. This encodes CASSLGTADMTGELFF.

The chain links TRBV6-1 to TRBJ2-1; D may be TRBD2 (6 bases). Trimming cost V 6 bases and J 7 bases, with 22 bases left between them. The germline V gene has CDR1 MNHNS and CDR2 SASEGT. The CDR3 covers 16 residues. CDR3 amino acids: CASRIKWGVGVNEQFF. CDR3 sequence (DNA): TGTGCCAGCAGAATCAAATGGGGGGTGGGGGTAAATGAGCAGTTCTTC.

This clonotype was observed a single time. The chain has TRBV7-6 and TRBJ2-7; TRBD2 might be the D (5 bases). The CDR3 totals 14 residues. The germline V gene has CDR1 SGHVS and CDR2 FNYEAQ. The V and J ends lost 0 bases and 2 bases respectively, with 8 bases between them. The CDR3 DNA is TGTGCCAGCAGCTTAGCGGGAGAGGCCTACGAGCAGTACTTC. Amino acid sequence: CASSLAGEAYEQYF.

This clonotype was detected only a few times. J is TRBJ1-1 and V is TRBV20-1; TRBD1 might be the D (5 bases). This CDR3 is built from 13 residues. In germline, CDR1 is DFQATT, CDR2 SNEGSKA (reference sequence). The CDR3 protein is CSGITGQGTEAFF. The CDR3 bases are TGCAGCGGTATTACAGGACAAGGGACTGAAGCTTTCTTT.

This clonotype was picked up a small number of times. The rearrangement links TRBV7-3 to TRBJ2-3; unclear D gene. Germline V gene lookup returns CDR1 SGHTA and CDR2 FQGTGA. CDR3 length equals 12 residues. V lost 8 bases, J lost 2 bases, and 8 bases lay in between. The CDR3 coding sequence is TGTGCCAGCGGAAGTACCACAGATACGCAGTATTTT. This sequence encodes CASGSTTDTQYF.

DNA for the CDR3: TGTGCCAGCAGCTATCAACGGGCAGATACGCAGTATTTT. Translation: CASSYQRADTQYF. This chain links TRBV5-8 with TRBJ2-3; unclear D gene. The V and J ends lost 3 bases and 4 bases respectively, with 9 bases between them. The CDR3 spans 13 residues. From germline, CDR1 is SGHTS and CDR2 YDEGEE.

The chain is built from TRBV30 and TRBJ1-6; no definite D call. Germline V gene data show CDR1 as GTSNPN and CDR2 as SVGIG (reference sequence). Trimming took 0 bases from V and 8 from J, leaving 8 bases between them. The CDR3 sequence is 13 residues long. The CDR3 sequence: CAWSVPGDSPLHF. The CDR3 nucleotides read TGTGCCTGGAGTGTGCCTGGCGATTCACCCCTCCACTTT.

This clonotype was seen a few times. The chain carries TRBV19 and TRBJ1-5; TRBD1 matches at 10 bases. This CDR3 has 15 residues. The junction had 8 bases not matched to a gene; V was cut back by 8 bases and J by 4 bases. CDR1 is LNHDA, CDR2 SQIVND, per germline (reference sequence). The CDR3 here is CASGRGQGRNQPQHF. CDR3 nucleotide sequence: TGTGCCAGTGGGAGGGGACAGGGGCGAAATCAGCCCCAGCATTTT. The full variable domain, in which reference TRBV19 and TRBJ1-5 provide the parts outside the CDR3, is DGGITQSPKYLFRKEGQNVTLSCEQNLNHDAMYWYRQDPGQGLRLIYYSQIVNDFQKGDIAEGYSVSREKKESFPLTVTSAQKNPTAFYLCASGRGQGRNQPQHFGDGTRLSIL.